The clone carrying this TCR beta chain has a count of ten or more. Its target is not known. One entry per CDR3 protein results from TCRdb running MiXCR on the reads. The table has approximately 260,000 distinct CDR3 sequences, about 20% seen once. V dropped 4 bases and J dropped 0 bases, with 16 bases sitting between them. The CDR3 length is 17 residues. The germline V gene has CDR1 SGHVS and CDR2 FNYEAQ. The sample belongs to a study of T cell repertoires in cytomegalovirus infection. Study as a whole: Newly reported HLA-C-restricted and thoroughly characterized HLA-B-restricted CMV epitopes were employed. An indication of both CMV infection and matching HLA type came from public TCR beta signatures.

Overall study results and limits: CMV-specific TCR beta clonotypes restricted by HLA-C dominated the ex vivo response.

The V and J genes are TRBV7-6 and TRBJ2-1; a possible D gene is TRBD2 (5 bases). The material was cultured PBMCs, obtained from culture after CMV antigen stimulation. The sequence was collected from a human donor in good health (CMV status not recorded). Some clones in this sample may be carry-over from other donors' samples. The CDR3 protein is CASSYMPEGSSYNEQFF. The CDR3 DNA sequence: TGTGCCAGCAGCTATATGCCTGAGGGAAGCTCCTACAATGAGCAGTTCTTC.